The next 11 T cell receptor beta chains were all read from a single sample in a study of neurological immune-mediated disorders. TCRdb re-called the 5' RACE reads with MiXCR, one entry per CDR3 protein. The table has around 69,000 distinct CDR3 sequences, around 3% seen once. Material: PBMCs. The source of these receptors is a man aged 35-49 years with multiple sclerosis.

This clonotype was counted many times. The rearrangement uses TRBV16 and TRBJ1-1; the D is unclear. The germline V gene encodes CDR1 KGHSY and CDR2 FQNENV. V dropped 0 bases and J dropped 1 base, with 6 bases sitting between them. The length of the CDR3 is 14 residues. CDR3 sequence: CASSQSRSNTEAFF. CDR3 bases: TGTGCCAGCAGCCAATCTCGGTCGAACACTGAAGCTTTCTTT.

This clonotype was seen repeatedly, ten times or more. The CDR3 loop reads CASSLDTAQVTF. In DNA, the CDR3 is TGTGCCAGCAGCTTAGATACGGCCCAAGTCACCTTC. This chain links TRBV7-9 with TRBJ1-2; D is uncertain. The CDR3 totals 12 residues. Per the germline V gene, CDR1 is SEHNR and CDR2 is FQNEAQ (reference sequence). V lost 1 base, J lost 13 bases, and 13 bases lay in between.

In this sample, this clonotype turned up many times. The chain has TRBV29-1 and TRBJ2-3, with D possibly being TRBD1 or TRBD2 (7 bases each). Germline assignment: CDR1 SQVTM and CDR2 ANQGSEA. The CDR3 is 15 amino acids. V was shortened by 6 bases and J by 5 bases, with 21 bases between the two germline ends. CDR3 sequence (DNA): TGCAGCGTGAGGTTGACAGGGTTAGCGGGAGATACGCAGTATTTT. The encoded protein is CSVRLTGLAGDTQYF.

This clonotype was seen many times. The rearrangement links TRBV10-3 to TRBJ2-7; D might be TRBD1 (6 bases). The CDR3 extends over 11 amino acids. V shed 5 bases and J shed 6 bases, with 8 bases lying between them. From germline, CDR1 is ENHRY and CDR2 SYGVKD. The CDR3 loop reads CAISIGGEQYF. The CDR3 DNA reads TGTGCCATCAGTATAGGGGGCGAGCAGTACTTC.

In its sample, this clonotype was seen many times. The rearrangement uses TRBV5-5 and TRBJ1-2; D is undetermined. The germline V gene has CDR1 SGHKS and CDR2 YYEKEE (reference sequence). The CDR3 has 15 amino acids. Trimming pared 0 bases from V and 5 bases from J, leaving 14 bases between. The CDR3 bases are TGTGCCAGCAGCTTGGTCGGGCAGCCTGGTTATGGCTACACCTTC. As protein: CASSLVGQPGYGYTF. Full variable domain (remainder filled in from reference TRBV5-5 and TRBJ1-2): DAGVTQSPTHLIKTRGQQVTLRCSPISGHKSVSWYQQVLGQGPQFIFQYYEKEERGRGNFPDRFSARQFPNYSSELNVNALLLGDSALYLCASSLVGQPGYGYTFGSGTRLTVV.

This clonotype was found many times. This chain joins TRBV5-1 and TRBJ2-7; no firm D call. CDR1 SGHRS and CDR2 YFSETQ come from the germline V gene. Trimming shortened V by 0 bases and J by 4 bases, and 11 bases separated the two germline ends. This CDR3 is built from 14 residues. The CDR3 here is CASSLVSQSYEQYF. The CDR3 nucleotides read TGCGCCAGCAGCTTGGTAAGTCAGAGTTACGAGCAGTACTTC.

The sample holds many counts of this clonotype. The chain links TRBV12-3 or TRBV12-4 to TRBJ1-1; TRBD1 aligns across 11 bases. The junction had 3 bases not matched to a gene; V was cut back by 5 bases and J by 4 bases. This CDR3 is 14 amino acids long. This CDR3 reads CASSPGQGGTEAFF. CDR3 DNA: TGTGCCAGCAGTCCGGGACAGGGGGGCACTGAAGCTTTCTTT.

This clonotype was seen many times. CDR3 amino acids: CSGGADSNQPQHF. DNA of the CDR3: TGCAGTGGAGGGGCCGATAGCAATCAGCCCCAGCATTTT. The chain carries TRBV20-1 and TRBJ1-5; D perhaps matches TRBD1 (5 bases). Trimming removed 7 bases from V and 0 bases from J, with 10 bases in between. The germline gives CDR1 DFQATT, CDR2 SNEGSKA (reference sequence). This CDR3 has 13 amino acids.

The table lists this clonotype with many counts. The V call is TRBV5-1, the J call TRBJ2-1; D not resolved. The germline V gene has CDR1 SGHRS and CDR2 YFSETQ. The CDR3 runs 11 residues. V lost 5 bases to trimming and J lost 5 bases, with 5 bases between them. CDR3 DNA: TGCGCCAGCAGACAAAACAATGAGCAGTTCTTC. Protein: CASRQNNEQFF. Full variable domain (rest looked up from reference TRBV5-1 and TRBJ2-1): KAGVTQTPRYLIKTRGQQVTLSCSPISGHRSVSWYQQTPGQGLQFLFEYFSETQRNKGNFPGRFSGRQFSNSRSEMNVSTLELGDSALYLCASRQNNEQFFGPGTRLTVL.

At least ten counts were recorded for this clonotype. V and J are TRBV20-1 and TRBJ2-7, with TRBD2 identical over 13 bases. The CDR3 totals 13 residues. Germline V gives CDR1 DFQATT, CDR2 SNEGSKA (reference sequence). CDR3: CSPGLAGVYEQYF. CDR3 sequence (DNA): TGCAGCCCTGGACTAGCGGGAGTCTACGAGCAGTACTTC.

This clonotype was seen ten or more times. A much larger clone is a single base away; this may be a read error. The chain employs TRBV29-1 and TRBJ1-2; TRBD1 might be the D (5 bases). This CDR3 has 13 residues. V lost 5 bases and J 5 bases, leaving 15 bases between the germline ends. Germline CDR1 SQVTM, CDR2 ANQGSEA. CDR3 loop: CSVSRKGPYGYTF. CDR3 bases: TGCAGCGTTAGCCGAAAGGGACCTTATGGCTACACCTTC.